This record looks at one TCR beta chain sequence and its context. The source of the sample is a study of T cell responses to AZD1222 COVID-19 vaccine. The repertoire was sequenced with immunoSEQ multiplex PCR; TCRdb's copy has only in-frame clones and lacks some. Here the sample spans tens of thousands of clones, 75% to 90% being singletons. Germline loops: CDR1 SGHKS, CDR2 YYEKEE (reference sequence). Between the trimmed V and J ends, which lost 4 bases and 8 bases, there was a span of 25 bases. This CDR3 is built from 17 residues. The rearrangement uses TRBV5-5 and TRBJ2-1, with D tentatively TRBD2 (6 bases). The sample here was peripheral blood, taken on day 0 of AZD1222 vaccination. The source is an adult in good health. The CDR3 DNA reads as TGTGCCAGCAGCCGCCGGGGAGGTCTCCTCAACGGTGATGAGCAGTTCTTC. It translates to CASSRRGGLLNGDEQFF.